This T cell receptor beta chain was sequenced during a study of T cell responses to AZD1222 COVID-19 vaccine. Study results and caveats: Repertoire sampling was restricted to post-peak T cell response timepoints. Distributed over spike, vaccine-associated CD4 TCRs predominated at 160-218 and 743-854.

The germline gives CDR1 SGHRS, CDR2 YFSETQ. Trimming left V 3 bases short and J 1 base short, with 15 bases between. CDR3 length: 16 amino acids. As concerns this clone: What it recognizes is unknown.

TCRdb's copy holds only in-frame clones and misses some; the assay was immunoSEQ multiplex PCR. The profile shows roughly 140,000 clones, more than 70% of them singletons. The genes are TRBV5-1 and TRBJ2-3; D uncertain. The TCR comes from an adult in good health. The source material was peripheral blood, sampled on day 0 of AZD1222 vaccination. In nucleotides, the CDR3 is TGCGCCAGCAGCTCTGAAACCGGTTTTGGCACAGATACGCAGTATTTT. This translates into CASSSETGFGTDTQYF.